These 17 T cell receptor beta chains were sequenced from one sample in a study of OX40 agonist ivuxolimab in advanced cancers. Generated by immunoSEQ multiplex PCR, the TCRdb table keeps only in-frame clones and is missing some. The sample has tens of thousands of clones; over 75% are singletons. The specimen comprised CD4+ or CD8+ T cells sorted from blood, sampled in a trial of the OX40 agonist ivuxolimab. These receptors were obtained from an adult with an advanced solid tumor such as melanoma, head and neck, liver or kidney cancer.

The chain carries TRBV18 and TRBJ1-2; D perhaps matches TRBD1 (6 bases). In germline, CDR1 is KGHSH, CDR2 LQKENI. This CDR3 spans 15 amino acids. V lost 0 bases to trimming and J lost 4 bases, with 12 bases between them. CDR3: CASSPPFDRTYGYTF. CDR3 nucleotides: TGTGCCAGCTCACCACCGTTTGACAGGACCTATGGCTACACCTTC.

The V gene is TRBV7-2, the J gene TRBJ2-3, with no clear D. CDR1 is SGHTA and CDR2 is FQGNSA in the germline V gene. The germline V and J ends were trimmed by 3 bases and 1 base, with 17 bases remaining between them. The CDR3 is 17 residues long. The CDR3 spells CASSFEVHMLGTDTQYF. DNA of the CDR3: TGTGCCAGCAGCTTCGAGGTCCATATGCTAGGCACAGATACGCAGTATTTT. The whole variable domain, remainder taken from reference TRBV7-2 and TRBJ2-3, is GAGVSQSPSNKVTEKGKDVELRCDPISGHTALYWYRQSLGQGLEFLIYFQGNSAPDKSGLPSDRFSAERTGGSVSTLTIQRTQQEDSAVYLCASSFEVHMLGTDTQYFGPGTRLTVL.

This clone is deemed medium-sized. CDR3 loop: CASSWGSEETQYF. The CDR3 DNA sequence: TGTGCCAGCAGCTGGGGATCGGAAGAGACCCAGTACTTC. The gene calls are TRBV11-3 and TRBJ2-5; D ambiguous. The length of the CDR3 is 13 residues. The germline gives CDR1 SGHNT, CDR2 YENEEA. The V and J ends lost 4 bases and 3 bases respectively, with 9 bases between them.

J is TRBJ2-5 and V is TRBV5-1, with D tentatively TRBD1 (5 bases). This CDR3 spans 15 amino acids. The V gene lost 1 base and the J gene lost 2 bases, with 12 bases spanning the gap. Germline V gene lookup returns CDR1 SGHRS and CDR2 YFSETQ. As DNA, the CDR3 is TGCGCCAGCAGCTTGATAGGGGTACTACAAGAGACCCAGTACTTC. It translates to CASSLIGVLQETQYF.

This chain links TRBV28 with TRBJ2-5; D may be TRBD2 (8 bases). The CDR3 runs 16 residues. V was cut by 6 bases and J by 1 base, with 18 bases left in between. From germline, CDR1 is MDHEN and CDR2 SYDVKM. The CDR3 nucleotides are TGTGCCAGCAGAGGGGGCGGGGGGCGGTTCCAAGAGACCCAGTACTTC. Protein sequence: CASRGGGGRFQETQYF.

This clone was seen a single time. V and J are TRBV27 and TRBJ1-5; D not certain. V dropped 6 bases and J dropped 5 bases, with 11 bases sitting between them. Germline V gene sequence: CDR1 MNHEY, CDR2 SMNVEV (reference sequence). This CDR3 comprises 13 residues. The CDR3 DNA reads as TGTGCCAGCAGCTGGCAGGTCCATCAGCCCCAGCATTTT. Amino acids: CASSWQVHQPQHF.

The chain employs TRBV20-1 and TRBJ1-2; D is uncertain. CDR1 is DFQATT, CDR2 SNEGSKA, per germline (reference sequence). Trimming shortened V by 2 bases and J by 7 bases, and 8 bases separated the two germline ends. This CDR3 has 11 amino acids. The CDR3 loop is CSARLLPGYTF. The CDR3 region has the DNA TGCAGTGCTAGACTCCTTCCTGGCTACACCTTC.

The V gene is TRBV2, the J gene TRBJ1-1; a weak D match, TRBD1 (5 bases). This CDR3 is 14 amino acids long. Per germline, CDR1 SNHLY and CDR2 FYNNEI. Trimming shortened V by 4 bases and J by 1 base, and 10 bases separated the two germline ends. The CDR3 nucleotides are TGTGCCAGCAGTGCCGACAGCCGGAACACTGAAGCTTTCTTT. It specifies CASSADSRNTEAFF.

This clone has just a few counts. The chain carries TRBV5-6 and TRBJ2-5; D assignment may be TRBD1 or TRBD2 (5 bases each). This CDR3 spans 14 amino acids. Germline-derived CDR1 and CDR2 are SGHDT and YYEEEE. The germline V and J ends were trimmed by 4 bases and 5 bases, with 15 bases remaining between them. The CDR3 coding sequence is TGTGCCAGCAGCCCGGGACCTTTCGGGGAGACCCAGTACTTC. This codes for CASSPGPFGETQYF.

The chain employs TRBV10-2 and TRBJ2-1; 9 nucleotides agree with TRBD2. CDR1 and CDR2 (germline): WSHSY, SAAADI. The CDR3 totals 15 residues. V trimming: 8 bases; J trimming: 5 bases; junction bases outside the gene matches: 10. CDR3 bases: TGCGCCAGCCGCGGGGGGGGAGCGGATAACAATGAGCAGTTCTTC. As protein: CASRGGGADNNEQFF.

V usage is TRBV30 and J usage is TRBJ2-5; the D gene is possibly TRBD2 (6 bases). V was shortened by 4 bases and J by 5 bases, with 17 bases between the two germline ends. The CDR3 runs to 14 residues. Germline V gives CDR1 GTSNPN, CDR2 SVGIG (reference sequence). CDR3 sequence: CAWIGTYPWETQYF. The CDR3 nucleotides read TGTGCCTGGATAGGGACTTACCCGTGGGAGACCCAGTACTTC.

About this clone itself: The same CDR3 arises from other DNA sequences in this sample as well. This sequence joins TRBV5-1 and TRBJ2-7; either TRBD1 or TRBD2 may supply D (5 bases each). Trimming removed 4 bases from V and 2 bases from J, with 10 bases in between. There are 13 residues in the CDR3. Per the germline V gene, CDR1 is SGHRS and CDR2 is YFSETQ. The chain's CDR3 is CASSRGETYEQYF. The DNA for the CDR3 is TGCGCCAGCAGCCGAGGGGAGACCTACGAGCAGTACTTC.

The CDR3 region is CAWWGPGAEAFF. As DNA, the CDR3 is TGTGCCTGGTGGGGGCCAGGAGCTGAAGCTTTCTTT. This chain joins TRBV30 and TRBJ1-1; D perhaps matches TRBD1 (6 bases). The CDR3 extends over 12 amino acids. Trimming took off 5 bases at V and 6 bases at J, with 13 bases between the two ends. Germline CDR1 is GTSNPN and CDR2 is SVGIG (reference sequence).

The rearrangement joins TRBV11-3 to TRBJ2-5, with a possible D match to TRBD1 (6 bases). The length of the CDR3 is 18 residues. The V end lost 0 bases, the J end lost 5 bases, and 22 bases lay between the germline ends. CDR1 and CDR2 (germline): SGHNT, YENEEA. CDR3 DNA sequence: TGTGCCAGCAGCTTAGATCGGAACGTCAGGGGCACAGGCGAGACCCAGTACTTC. Amino acid sequence: CASSLDRNVRGTGETQYF.

CDR3 in DNA: TGTGCCAGCAGTGAAGCTGGGACTCCCACCGCTAACTATGGCTACACCTTC. Amino acid sequence: CASSEAGTPTANYGYTF. This chain connects TRBV2 to TRBJ1-2, with a weak D call TRBD1 (5 bases). CDR1 is SNHLY, CDR2 FYNNEI, per germline. This CDR3 region has 17 residues. Trimming pared 0 bases from V and 0 bases from J, leaving 14 bases between.

The chain recombines TRBV7-9 with TRBJ2-3, with D unclear. CDR1 and CDR2 from the germline V gene are SEHNR and FQNEAQ (reference sequence). CDR3 length: 14 amino acids. Trimming shortened V by 5 bases and J by 4 bases, and 13 bases separated the two germline ends. The CDR3 reads CASSGASEADTQYF. Here the CDR3 DNA reads TGTGCCAGCAGCGGAGCGTCAGAGGCAGATACGCAGTATTTT.

The chain couples TRBV19 to TRBJ1-5, with D possibly matching TRBD1 (6 bases). The CDR3 has 15 amino acids. The V and J ends lost 5 bases and 7 bases respectively, with 18 bases between them. The germline V gene encodes CDR1 LNHDA and CDR2 SQIVND (reference sequence). Here the CDR3 reads CASSPRGGVGQPQHF. In DNA form, the CDR3 reads TGTGCCAGTAGTCCCAGGGGAGGTGTGGGGCAGCCCCAGCATTTT.